This TCR beta chain came from a study of vaccination and CD4 T cells after COVID-19 (dated by TCRdb to the early 2020s). For context, the study as a whole: The convalescent cohort comprised six males and four females, including two Hispanic individuals, seven Caucasians, two Asians and one multiracial person. Each participant got two doses of either the Pfizer-BioNTech BNT162b2 vaccine (n=8) or the Moderna mRNA-1273 vaccine (n=2). Post-COVID blood samples from convalescent patients were collected a median of approximately 100 days after diagnosis, with a range of about 35 to 161 days. Post-vaccine blood samples were taken a median of roughly 72 days after the second vaccine dose, with a range of 14 to 241 days. For stimulating the cultures, overlapping spike peptide pools were used, derived from SARS-CoV-2 as well as from the common cold coronaviruses HCoV-NL63, HCoV-OC43 and HCoV-229E. Control cultures used a CEFX viral epitope pool as positive control, an HIV-1 Nef peptide pool as negative control, or no peptide. In approximately ten COVID-19 convalescent patients and several infection-naive healthy vaccine recipients, the spike-specific CD4+ TCR repertoire before mRNA vaccination was compared with the repertoire after mRNA vaccination. An earlier paper using these donors assessed, at the TCR clonotype level, memory CD4+ T cell crossreactivity between SARS-CoV-2 and common cold coronavirus spike proteins.

The label giving this sample's treatment or condition can be read as: roughly 10-day PBMC culture with coronavirus spike peptide pools or control peptides (ViraFEST assay). CD4+ T cells from unexposed donors were collected before the COVID-19 pandemic (2011-2018). The study used the ViraFEST assay, which expanded antigen-specific T cells with peptide pools and then identified expanded clonotypes by TCR sequencing. Each well held approximately 2 million PBMCs cultured in IMDM containing about 5% human AB serum and around 10 IU/ml IL-2, with around 9.2 ug/ml peptide pools added. Half of the culture medium was replaced with fresh IL-2-containing medium on days 3 and 7. Once the cells had been in culture for around 10 days, the EasySep CD4+ T cell isolation kit was used to isolate CD4+ T cells by negative selection. Unexposed donor CD4+ T cells were tested for reactivity to SARS-CoV-2 S and N and four common cold coronavirus spike pools, as cell number allowed. Ficoll-Paque Plus gradient centrifugation was used to isolate PBMCs from whole blood, and the isolated PBMCs were then either used fresh or cryopreserved at -140C. In general, triplicate wells were set up for every culture condition. Leukapheresis product for the unexposed donors was purchased commercially.

Library preparation employed PCR. DNA from cultured CD4+ T cells underwent TCR sequencing with the Oncomine TCR Beta short-read assay at the Johns Hopkins FTIC core. Genomic DNA was extracted from the cultured CD4+ T cells with the QIAamp micro DNA kit. The Oncomine TCR Beta libraries from cultured CD4+ T cells were pooled using unique dual indexes and then sequenced on an Illumina iSeq 100. From the authors' description of their analysis: Non-productive sequences were removed, and CDR3s that did not start with C, did not end with F or W, or were shorter than 7 amino acids were discarded. The MANAFEST web application was used to identify antigen-specific clonotypes by comparing peptide-stimulated wells against reference wells and other culture wells. Positive clones required FDR below 0.05, an odds ratio above 5, and productive frequency above 0.1% in at least two of three replicate wells. A clonotype was classed as cross-reactive if the clonotype showed significant expansion both in SARS-CoV-2 spike wells and in at least one common cold coronavirus spike condition. Using R version 3.6.1, CDR3 homology was evaluated through Levenshtein distances (stringdist) along with unrooted phylogenetic trees (ape). Using fastp at Q25 and MiXCR, TCRdb reprocessed the public reads and kept productive beta chains. Rows are combined by CDR3 protein, so each entry shows the most common genes and DNA. It is TCRdb's table, rather than the study itself, that gives the V and J calls and clone size. This sample holds about 4,600 distinct CDR3 sequences; about 50% were observed only once. 40% to 50% of the sample comes from the top ten.

This clonotype was detected only a few times. The clone's antigen remains unknown. Nothing much larger sits one base from this clone, and base qualities are not available. Broader findings and caveats from the paper: The median count of SARS-CoV-2-reactive clonotypes went up from 20 to 25 after infection to 30 to 40 after vaccination, although the change was not significant. Relatively few convalescent patients were included in the study, and early timepoints after natural infection were not analyzed. In convalescent patients, a median around 89% of post-vaccine SARS-CoV-2-reactive clones were detected only after vaccination, suggesting vaccine-specific priming. Of the vaccine-specific clones in convalescent patients, 304 of 307, or nearly all, reacted only to SARS-CoV-2 spike and did not cross-react with common cold coronaviruses.

Including cysteine and phenylalanine, the CDR3 has 14 amino acids. The read is trimmed to its CDR3 DNA, 42 bases read in frame from base 1. Here V drops 3 bases and J drops 6 bases, and the junction holds 6 bases not matched to any gene. The germline V gene encodes CDR1 DFQATT and CDR2 SNEGSKA (reference sequence). The sample taken for sequencing was CD4+ T cells from blood, cultured in vitro. The chain is made from TRBV20-1 and TRBJ1-5, and 9 junction bases match TRBD1. This TCR was recovered from a human donor in good health. The CDR3 is CSARGTGSSQPQHF. The nucleotide sequence is given as TGCAGTGCTAGGGGGACAGGGTCAAGTCAGCCCCAGCATTTT.